This note documents a single T cell receptor (beta chain) sequence. What it recognizes is unknown. Thyroid surgery took place with no prior treatment in any patient. This entry comes from a study of metastatic and nonmetastatic thyroid tumors. V lost 8 bases and J 5 bases, leaving 10 bases between the germline ends. CDR3 length equals 12 residues. The V gene's germline CDR1 is MNHEY and CDR2 SVGEGT. TCRdb reanalyzed the PCR reads via MiXCR. The sample lists fewer than 25,000 clones, approximately 22% seen once, with 70% to 80% in the top ten. Study-wide results and caveats: Malignant thyroid tumors reportedly had TCR beta diversity that was significantly higher than in benign nodules, in blood and tumor.

The source is a male donor with papillary thyroid cancer or a benign thyroid nodule (not recorded which). Some clones in this sample may be carry-over from other donors' samples. The sequencing sample was made of blood. J is TRBJ2-1 and V is TRBV6-2 or TRBV6-3; no reliable D call. This chain's CDR3 is CASGIFDNEQFF. CDR3 sequence (DNA): TGTGCCAGCGGGATCTTTGACAATGAGCAGTTCTTC.